Listed below are T cell receptor beta chains from one sample, sequenced in a study of blood T cell repertoires in COVID-19. Produced via immunoSEQ multiplex PCR; TCRdb's table is partial and in-frame only. The sample yields 95,000 to 150,000 clones, around four fifths seen once. Source material: peripheral blood. Source of these receptors: a man older than 75 with active or convalescent COVID-19. Each CDR3 is given with its conserved first and last residue. The D gene is left open where the match is weak. Expanded clones get a size class; other rows say once, few or many, or leave the size out.

>TRBJ1-1|TRBV10-3|-|TRBD1
TGTGCCATCAGCCTTGACAGGGCGAACACTGAAGCTTTCTTT
CAISLDRANTEAFF
>TRBJ1-5|TRBV6-1|few|TRBD1
TGTGCCAGCAGTTCCTTCACAGGGGGCAATCAGCCCCAGCATTTT
CASSSFTGGNQPQHF
>TRBJ2-5|TRBV7-2|-|-
TGTGCCAGCAGCGCCAGGGTCCCCCAAGAGACCCAGTACTTC
CASSARVPQETQYF
>TRBJ1-6|TRBV12-5|-|-
TGTGCTAGTGGTTTGGGGGCCCTTAATTCACCCCTCCACTTT
CASGLGALNSPLHF
>TRBJ2-7|TRBV18|-|TRBD1
TGTGCCAGCTCACCACCTATCGGGACAGGGTTGCACGAGCAGTACTTC
CASSPPIGTGLHEQYF
>TRBJ2-5|TRBV7-8|-|TRBD1
TGTGCCAGCAGCTTTCAGGGACAGGGCCAAGAGACCCAGTACTTC
CASSFQGQGQETQYF
>TRBJ2-2|TRBV15|-|TRBD1
TGTGCCACCAGGTCGGGACAGGCGACCGGGGAGCTGTTTTTT
CATRSGQATGELFF
>TRBJ2-4|TRBV5-4|-|TRBD1
TGTGCCAGCAGCTTGTCAGGGACAGGGGGGGACATTCAGTACTTC
CASSLSGTGGDIQYF
>TRBJ2-7|TRBV18|few|-
TGTGCCAGCTCACCAATGTCGGGGGGCGTCGACGAGCAGTACTTC
CASSPMSGGVDEQYF
>TRBJ1-6|TRBV30|once|-
TGTGCCTGGAGTCCCCAAGGGGTTAAACATTCACCCCTCCACTTT
CAWSPQGVKHSPLHF
>TRBJ2-3|TRBV12-3/TRBV12-4|-|-
TGTGCCAGCAGCCTGGGACTGTCAGATACGCAGTATTTT
CASSLGLSDTQYF
>TRBJ2-2|TRBV11-3|-|TRBD1
TGTGCCAGCAGCTTAGGGGGACAGGGTGTCATCGGGGAGCTGTTTTTT
CASSLGGQGVIGELFF
>TRBJ1-4|TRBV2|-|-
TGTGCCAGAAGACGACAGGCCGATGAAAAACTGTTTTTT
CARRRQADEKLFF
>TRBJ2-7|TRBV7-2|once|TRBD2
TGTGCCAGCAGTAGACAAGCGGGGGGGGACTACGAGCAGTACTTC
CASSRQAGGDYEQYF
>TRBJ1-5|TRBV3-1/TRBV3-2|-|-
TGTGCCAGCAGCCAGGGACATAGCAATCAGCCCCAGCATTTT
CASSQGHSNQPQHF
>TRBJ1-4|TRBV7-2|-|-
TGTGCCAGCAGCTTAGGGGGCTCGGATGAAAAACTGTTTTTT
CASSLGGSDEKLFF
>TRBJ2-5|TRBV4-1|-|-
TGCGCCAGCAGCCAAGTCCTAGCTGGGGGAGGCAACCAAGAGACCCAGTACTTC
CASSQVLAGGGNQETQYF
>TRBJ1-2|TRBV5-1|-|TRBD1
TGCGCCAGCAGCTTGAGACAGGGATATGGCTACACCTTC
CASSLRQGYGYTF
>TRBJ2-5|TRBV7-2|-|TRBD2
TGTGCCAGCAGCTTAGTTCCGGGAGGAGAGACCCAGTACTTC
CASSLVPGGETQYF
>TRBJ1-4|TRBV19|once|TRBD1
TGTGCCAGTAGATCAGGGGGTAAACTGTTTTTT
CASRSGGKLFF
>TRBJ1-2|TRBV5-6|once|-
TGTGCCAGCAGCTTGTATCCAGGGGCGCCGCGTGGCTACACCTTC
CASSLYPGAPRGYTF
>TRBJ1-2|TRBV28|-|TRBD1
TGTGCCAGCAGTTTATCGACAGGGGGCTATGGCTACACCTTC
CASSLSTGGYGYTF
>TRBJ2-5|TRBV7-2|-|TRBD1
TGTGCCAGCAGCTTATATGTGGGGGGGACAGGGCAAGAGACCCAGTACTTC
CASSLYVGGTGQETQYF
>TRBJ2-7|TRBV28|-|TRBD1
TGTGCCAGTTCCCAGGGGGCAAGGTCCTACGAGCAGTACTTC
CASSQGARSYEQYF
>TRBJ2-1|TRBV6-4|-|TRBD1
TGTGCCAGCAGTGTCGGGACAGGTGGCAATGAGCAGTTCTTC
CASSVGTGGNEQFF
>TRBJ2-7|TRBV7-9|-|-
TGTGCCAGCAGCGCCCGGGACTCGCCCTACGAGCAGTACTTC
CASSARDSPYEQYF
>TRBJ1-2|TRBV6-5|-|TRBD1
TGTGCCAGCAGTTTCCCCCCGGGACAGGTGGGCGGCTACACCTTC
CASSFPPGQVGGYTF
>TRBJ2-3|TRBV10-3|-|-
TGTGCCATCCTAAGCACAGATACGCAGTATTTT
CAILSTDTQYF
>TRBJ2-7|TRBV29-1|-|TRBD1
TGCAGCGTCGCCGCCGGGACAGTCTACGAGCAGTACTTC
CSVAAGTVYEQYF
>TRBJ1-6|TRBV4-1|many|-
TGCGCCAGCAGCCAAGCGGGGGGTGGTTCACCCCTCCACTTT
CASSQAGGGSPLHF
>TRBJ2-3|TRBV2|-|TRBD1
TGTGCCAGCAGCCTGACAGGGGGTACAGATACGCAGTATTTT
CASSLTGGTDTQYF
>TRBJ2-2|TRBV27|once|TRBD1
TGTGCCAGCAGCCTTACGGGACAGGGCGGCTACGGGGAGCTGTTTTTT
CASSLTGQGGYGELFF
>TRBJ1-2|TRBV10-3|-|-
TGTGCCATCAGTGATCACGGAGGGGATCGGTATGGCTACACCTTC
CAISDHGGDRYGYTF
>TRBJ2-2|TRBV5-4|-|-
TGTGCCAGCAGCCTAGGAGGCGGCACCGGGGAGCTGTTTTTT
CASSLGGGTGELFF
>TRBJ1-4|TRBV18|-|-
TGTGCCAGCTCACGGCGGTCCACTGCTAATGAAAAACTGTTTTTT
CASSRRSTANEKLFF
>TRBJ2-7|TRBV10-3|-|-
TGTGCCACCGCCTTTCCAGGACAGACGAACTCCTACGAGCAGTACTTC
CATAFPGQTNSYEQYF
>TRBJ2-1|TRBV5-5|-|TRBD1
TGTGCCAGCAGCATAGGACAGGGCTTCAATGAGCAGTTCTTC
CASSIGQGFNEQFF
>TRBJ1-1|TRBV28|-|TRBD1
TGTGCCAGCAGTCCCCCGGACAGGGCGAACACTGAAGCTTTCTTT
CASSPPDRANTEAFF
>TRBJ2-3|TRBV2|few|TRBD2
TGTGCCAGCAGTGAAGCGAGCGGGGGCGCCGGCTATGCGGCAGATACGCAGTATTTT
CASSEASGGAGYAADTQYF
>TRBJ1-1|TRBV7-2|few|TRBD1
TGTGCCAGCAGCCTTATGGGACAGGGCGGATTAGGCACTGAAGCTTTCTTT
CASSLMGQGGLGTEAFF
>TRBJ1-2|TRBV6-5|-|TRBD1
TGTGCCAGCAGTTACTCCACAGGGGATGGCTACACCTTC
CASSYSTGDGYTF
>TRBJ2-1|TRBV7-2|-|TRBD1
TGTGCCAGCAGCCCCGGGACAGCTTACAATGAGCAGTTCTTC
CASSPGTAYNEQFF
>TRBJ1-6|TRBV18|-|-
TGTGCCAGCTCACCACCGTCAGACTTGAATTCACCCCTCCACTTT
CASSPPSDLNSPLHF
>TRBJ2-3|TRBV9|-|TRBD1
TGTGCCAGCAGCGTAGAGGGACAGGGATTGGATACGCAGTATTTT
CASSVEGQGLDTQYF
>TRBJ1-4|TRBV6-5|few|TRBD1
TGTGCCAGCAGTTACTCGGTCGGGACAGGCGGGAATGAACTGTTTTTT
CASSYSVGTGGNELFF